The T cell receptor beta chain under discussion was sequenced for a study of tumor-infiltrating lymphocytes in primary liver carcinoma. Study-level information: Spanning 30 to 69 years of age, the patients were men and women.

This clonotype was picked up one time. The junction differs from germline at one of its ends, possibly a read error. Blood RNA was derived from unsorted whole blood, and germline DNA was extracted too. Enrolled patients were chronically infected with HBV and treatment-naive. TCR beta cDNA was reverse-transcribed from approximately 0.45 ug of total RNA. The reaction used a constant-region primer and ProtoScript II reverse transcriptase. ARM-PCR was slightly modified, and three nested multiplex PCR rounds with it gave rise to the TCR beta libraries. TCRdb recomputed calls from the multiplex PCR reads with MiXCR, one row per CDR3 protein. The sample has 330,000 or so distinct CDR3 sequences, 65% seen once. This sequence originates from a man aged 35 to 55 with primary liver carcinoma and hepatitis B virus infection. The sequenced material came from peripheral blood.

The CDR3 is CANSEMNEQFF. DNA of the CDR3: TGTGCCAACAGTGAAATGAATGAGCAGTTCTTC. The chain uses TRBV2 and TRBJ2-1; D gene ambiguous. This CDR3 contains 11 residues. Germline CDR1 and CDR2: SNHLY and FYNNEI.